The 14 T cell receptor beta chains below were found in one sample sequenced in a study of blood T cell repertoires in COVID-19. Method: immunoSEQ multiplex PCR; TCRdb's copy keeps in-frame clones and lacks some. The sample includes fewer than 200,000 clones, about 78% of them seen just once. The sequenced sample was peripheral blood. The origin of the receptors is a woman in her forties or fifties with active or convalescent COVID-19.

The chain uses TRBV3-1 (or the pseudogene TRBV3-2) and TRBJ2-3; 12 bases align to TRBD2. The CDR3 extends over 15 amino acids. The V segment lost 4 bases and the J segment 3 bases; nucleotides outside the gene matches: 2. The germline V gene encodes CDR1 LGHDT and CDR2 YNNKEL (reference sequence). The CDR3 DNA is TGTGCCAGCAGCCCTAGCGGGGGGGGAACAGATACGCAGTATTTT. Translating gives CASSPSGGGTDTQYF.

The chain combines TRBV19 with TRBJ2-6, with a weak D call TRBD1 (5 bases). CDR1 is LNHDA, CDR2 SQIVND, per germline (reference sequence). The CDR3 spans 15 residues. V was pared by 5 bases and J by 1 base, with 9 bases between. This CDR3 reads CASSRTGSGANVLTF. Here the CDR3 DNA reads TGTGCCAGTAGTCGCACAGGTTCTGGGGCCAACGTCCTGACTTTC.

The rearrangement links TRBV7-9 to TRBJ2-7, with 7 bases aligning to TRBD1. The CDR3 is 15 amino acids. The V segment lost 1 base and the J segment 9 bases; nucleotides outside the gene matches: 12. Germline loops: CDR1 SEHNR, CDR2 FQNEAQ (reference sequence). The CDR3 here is CASSLDAFKGALQYF. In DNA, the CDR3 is TGTGCCAGCAGCTTAGACGCATTTAAGGGGGCTTTGCAGTACTTC.

The CDR3 protein is CASSQAVGGRETQYF. Written as DNA, the CDR3 is TGCGCCAGCAGCCAAGCTGTGGGAGGGCGGGAGACCCAGTACTTC. The rearrangement uses TRBV4-3 and TRBJ2-5, with 7 bases identical to TRBD2. Germline loops: CDR1 LGHNA, CDR2 YSLEER. The CDR3 has 15 residues. The trim removed 1 base at V and 5 bases at J, leaving 7 bases unmatched.

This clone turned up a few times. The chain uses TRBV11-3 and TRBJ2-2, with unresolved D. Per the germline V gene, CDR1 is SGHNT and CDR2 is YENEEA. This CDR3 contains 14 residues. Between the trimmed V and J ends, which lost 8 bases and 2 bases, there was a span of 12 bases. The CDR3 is CASSFQENTGELFF. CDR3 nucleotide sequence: TGTGCCAGCTCCTTCCAGGAAAACACCGGGGAGCTGTTTTTT.

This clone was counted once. The CDR3 loop is CASMEDRSNTGELFF. The DNA of the CDR3 is TGTGCCAGCATGGAGGACAGATCGAACACCGGGGAGCTGTTTTTT. This rearrangement joins TRBV25-1 to TRBJ2-2; D may be TRBD1 (6 bases). CDR1 is MGHDK and CDR2 is SYGVNS in the germline V gene. The CDR3 loop spans 15 amino acids. Trimming took off 7 bases at V and 0 bases at J, with 12 bases between the two ends.

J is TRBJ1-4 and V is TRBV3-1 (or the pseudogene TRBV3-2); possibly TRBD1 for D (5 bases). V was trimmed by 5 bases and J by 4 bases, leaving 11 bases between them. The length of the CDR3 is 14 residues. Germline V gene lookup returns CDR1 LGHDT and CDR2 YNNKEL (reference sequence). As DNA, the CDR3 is TGTGCCAGCAGCGGCAGGGTGGGTAATGAAAAACTGTTTTTT. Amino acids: CASSGRVGNEKLFF.

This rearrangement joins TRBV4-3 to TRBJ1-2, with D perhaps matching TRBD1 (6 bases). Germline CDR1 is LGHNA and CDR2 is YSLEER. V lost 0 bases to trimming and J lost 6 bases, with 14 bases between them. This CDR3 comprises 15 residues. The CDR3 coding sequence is TGCGCCAGCAGCCAAGACCTCAGGGGAACTGATGGCTACACCTTC. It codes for CASSQDLRGTDGYTF.

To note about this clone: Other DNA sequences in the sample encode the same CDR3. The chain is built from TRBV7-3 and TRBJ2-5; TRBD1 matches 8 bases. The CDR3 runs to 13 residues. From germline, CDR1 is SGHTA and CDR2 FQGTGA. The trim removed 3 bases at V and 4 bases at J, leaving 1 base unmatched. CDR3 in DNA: TGTGCCAGCAGCTTCACAGGGGGAGAGACCCAGTACTTC. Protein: CASSFTGGETQYF. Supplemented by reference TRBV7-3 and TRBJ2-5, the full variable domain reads GAGVSQTPSNKVTEKGKYVELRCDPISGHTALYWYRQSLGQGPEFLIYFQGTGAADDSGLPNDRFFAVRPEGSVSTLKIQRTERGDSAVYLCASSFTGGETQYFGPGTRLLVL.

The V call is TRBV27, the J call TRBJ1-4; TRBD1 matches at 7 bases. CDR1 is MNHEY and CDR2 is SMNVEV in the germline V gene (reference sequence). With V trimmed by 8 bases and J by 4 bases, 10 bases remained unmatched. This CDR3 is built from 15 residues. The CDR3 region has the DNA TGTGCCAGCTGCCCCTCCGGGACAGATAATGAAAAACTGTTTTTT. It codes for CASCPSGTDNEKLFF.

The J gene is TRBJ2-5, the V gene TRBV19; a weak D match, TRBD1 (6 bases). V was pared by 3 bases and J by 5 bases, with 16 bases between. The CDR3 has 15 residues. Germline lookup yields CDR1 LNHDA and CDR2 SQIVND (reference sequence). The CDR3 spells CASSIYGGVGETQYF. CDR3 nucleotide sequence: TGTGCCAGTAGTATTTATGGGGGCGTGGGGGAGACCCAGTACTTC.

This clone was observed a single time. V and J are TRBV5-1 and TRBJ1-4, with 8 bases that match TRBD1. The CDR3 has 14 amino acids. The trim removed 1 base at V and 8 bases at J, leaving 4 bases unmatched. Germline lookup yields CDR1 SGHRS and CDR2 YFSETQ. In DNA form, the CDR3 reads TGCGCCAGCAGCTTGACAGGGGGTGAGGAAAAACTGTTTTTT. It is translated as CASSLTGGEEKLFF.

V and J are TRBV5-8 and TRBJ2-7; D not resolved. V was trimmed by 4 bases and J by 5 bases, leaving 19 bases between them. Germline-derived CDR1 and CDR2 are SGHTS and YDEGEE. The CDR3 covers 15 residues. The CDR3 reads CASSTTGLRTHEQYF. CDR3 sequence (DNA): TGTGCCAGCAGCACTACGGGTCTCCGAACCCACGAGCAGTACTTC.

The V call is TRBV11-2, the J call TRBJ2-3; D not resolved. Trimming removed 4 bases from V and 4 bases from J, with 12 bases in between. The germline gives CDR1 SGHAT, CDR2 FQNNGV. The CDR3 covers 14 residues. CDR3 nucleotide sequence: TGTGCCAGCAGCTCCCGACTGCATGCAGATACGCAGTATTTT. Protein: CASSSRLHADTQYF.